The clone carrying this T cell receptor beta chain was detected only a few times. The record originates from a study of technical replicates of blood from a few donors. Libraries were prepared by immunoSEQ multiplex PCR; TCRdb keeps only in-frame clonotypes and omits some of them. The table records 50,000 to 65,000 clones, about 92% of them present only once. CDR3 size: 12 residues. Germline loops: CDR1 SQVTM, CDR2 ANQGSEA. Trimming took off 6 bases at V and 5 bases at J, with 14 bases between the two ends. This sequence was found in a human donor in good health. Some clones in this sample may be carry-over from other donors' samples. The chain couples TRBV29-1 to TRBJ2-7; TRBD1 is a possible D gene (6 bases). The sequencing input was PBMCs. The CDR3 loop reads CSVTGTTHEQYF. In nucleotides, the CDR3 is TGCAGCGTCACCGGGACAACCCACGAGCAGTACTTC.